The 10 T cell receptor beta chains in this list originate from one sample, sequenced in a study of CD8+ T cells in alopecia areata. TCR sequencing used cDNA made by reverse transcription of extracted RNA. The protocol was immunoSEQ multiplex PCR, while the TCRdb copy is restricted to in-frame clones and leaves out a portion. The sample carries over 150,000 clones, 53% recorded once. Treatment reported: oral pan-JAK inhibitor, 5-10 mg twice daily. The source was CD8+ T cells sorted from blood, collected at week 24, from a patient treated with tofacitinib. All receptors come from a human donor with alopecia areata.

The chain uses TRBV6-7 and TRBJ2-4; D assignment may be TRBD1 or TRBD2 (5 bases each). TRBV6-7 belongs to the ORF category, with a function that is uncertain. V was clipped by 0 bases and J by 11 bases, with 26 bases between them. The CDR3 covers 18 residues. Written as DNA, the CDR3 is TGTGCCAGCAGTTACTCGATCCCTGGGGACCGAGGCCAAACATTTCAGTACTTC. It codes for CASSYSIPGDRGQTFQYF.

The chain couples TRBV28 to TRBJ1-2; D call uncertain. Trimming took 7 bases from V and 6 from J, leaving 15 bases between them. The CDR3 spans 13 residues. CDR1 and CDR2 from the germline V gene are MDHEN and SYDVKM. Here the CDR3 reads CASTEDPGDGYTF. The CDR3 DNA is TGTGCCAGCACCGAAGACCCAGGCGATGGCTACACCTTC.

There are a few counts of this clone. The chain recombines TRBV29-1 with TRBJ1-3; no firm D call. CDR1 and CDR2 (germline): SQVTM, ANQGSEA. There are 13 residues in the CDR3. V was cut by 3 bases and J by 4 bases, with 10 bases left in between. In nucleotides, the CDR3 is TGCAGCGTTGAGGGCCCGGCGGGAAACACCATATATTTT. Amino acids: CSVEGPAGNTIYF.

This sequence joins TRBV9 and TRBJ1-3; D perhaps matches TRBD1 (6 bases). Germline CDR1 SGDLS, CDR2 YYNGEE. The length of the CDR3 is 14 residues. The V end lost 4 bases, the J end lost 2 bases, and 10 bases lay between the germline ends. In DNA, the CDR3 is TGTGCCAGCAGCCCGGGGGCAGCTGGAAACACCATATATTTT. It yields the protein CASSPGAAGNTIYF.

The V and J genes are TRBV25-1 and TRBJ2-2, with D uncertain. The CDR3 extends over 11 amino acids. CDR1 is MGHDK, CDR2 SYGVNS, per germline. Trimming removed 6 bases from V and 6 bases from J, with 5 bases in between. CDR3 nucleotides: TGTGCCAGCAGGACATCCGGGGAGCTGTTTTTT. The encoded protein is CASRTSGELFF.

The chain combines TRBV9 with TRBJ2-6; D uncertain. Per the germline V gene, CDR1 is SGDLS and CDR2 is YYNGEE. The CDR3 covers 15 residues. V was pared by 0 bases and J by 0 bases, with 4 bases between. In DNA form, the CDR3 reads TGTGCCAGCAGCGTAGGAAACTCTGGGGCCAACGTCCTGACTTTC. Protein sequence: CASSVGNSGANVLTF.

This chain connects TRBV27 to TRBJ2-1, with 9 bases aligning to TRBD2. J gave up 9 bases and V 4 bases, and 13 bases lay outside the gene matches. The length of the CDR3 is 16 residues. The germline CDR1 and CDR2 sequences are MNHEY and SMNVEV (reference sequence). Written as DNA, the CDR3 is TGTGCCAGCAGTTCTCCAGCGGGGGGAACCGATAGTGAGCAGTTCTTC. It translates to CASSSPAGGTDSEQFF.

This sequence joins TRBV4-1 and TRBJ2-6; D not resolved. Trimming pared 0 bases from V and 0 bases from J, leaving 3 bases between. The CDR3 consists of 15 residues. Germline CDR1 and CDR2: MGHRA and YSYEKL. CDR3 nucleotides: TGCGCCAGCAGCCAAGAAGACTCTGGGGCCAACGTCCTGACTTTC. This gives the protein CASSQEDSGANVLTF.

The chain is built from TRBV9 and TRBJ2-7; D possibly corresponds to TRBD1 (5 bases). The germline V and J ends were trimmed by 2 bases and 2 bases, with 8 bases remaining between them. Per germline, CDR1 SGDLS and CDR2 YYNGEE. The CDR3 length is 13 residues. CDR3 in DNA: TGTGCCAGCAGCGTGGACACGGCCTACGAGCAGTACTTC. Its translation: CASSVDTAYEQYF. Based on the CDR3 plus reference TRBV9 and TRBJ2-7, the full variable domain is DSGVTQTPKHLITATGQRVTLRCSPRSGDLSVYWYQQSLDQGLQFLIQYYNGEERAKGNILERFSAQQFPDLHSELNLSSLELGDSALYFCASSVDTAYEQYFGPGTRLTVT.

This chain uses TRBV28 with TRBJ1-2; D is undetermined. The CDR3 length is 12 residues. The germline V gene encodes CDR1 MDHEN and CDR2 SYDVKM. V dropped 8 bases and J dropped 6 bases, with 13 bases sitting between them. The CDR3 bases are TGTGCCAGCGGAAGGGTGGCGGATGGCTACACCTTC. The encoded protein is CASGRVADGYTF.